This entry lists 17 T cell receptor beta chains sequenced from one sample in a study of blood T cell repertoires in COVID-19. Here immunoSEQ multiplex PCR was the method, and the copy in TCRdb shows in-frame clones only, minus some. The table records about 280,000 clones, about 86% of them present only once. Sequencing was done on a sample of peripheral blood. These receptors all stem from a woman aged 25-40 years who had recovered from COVID-19.

In regard to this clone: This CDR3 is missing its conserved last phenylalanine or tryptophan, likely due to a read error. The DNA is omitted, as the CDR3 cannot be located on it reliably, and the CDR3 follows TCRdb's listing. The rearrangement joins TRBV18 to TRBJ1-6; the D call TRBD1 from the table was never checked on the DNA. Inclusive of both ends, the CDR3 amounts to 12 amino acids. Germline CDR1 and CDR2: KGHSH and LQKENI. This chain's CDR3 is CASRPDRDTYLG.

V and J are TRBV5-1 and TRBJ1-3; tentative D call: TRBD1 (5 bases). Trimming shortened V by 4 bases and J by 0 bases, and 11 bases separated the two germline ends. CDR1 SGHRS and CDR2 YFSETQ come from the germline V gene. The CDR3 runs to 15 residues. CDR3 sequence: CASSADSSSGNTIYF. The CDR3 DNA follows: TGCGCCAGCAGCGCCGACAGTAGCTCTGGAAACACCATATATTTT.

Only one count was recorded for this clone. The chain combines TRBV5-6 with TRBJ2-7; a weak D match, TRBD2 (6 bases). There are 14 residues in the CDR3. Germline-derived CDR1 and CDR2 are SGHDT and YYEEEE. Trimming shortened V by 4 bases and J by 4 bases, and 15 bases separated the two germline ends. The CDR3 sequence: CASSPGLRGYEQYF. The CDR3 DNA sequence: TGTGCCAGCAGCCCGGGACTGCGAGGGTACGAGCAGTACTTC.

This clone is a singleton in its sample. This sequence joins TRBV3-1 (or the pseudogene TRBV3-2) and TRBJ2-5, with D perhaps TRBD2 (5 bases). V was clipped by 0 bases and J by 4 bases, with 12 bases between them. The CDR3 runs 15 residues. Germline CDR1 reads LGHDT; CDR2 reads YNNKEL (reference sequence). The CDR3 DNA follows: TGTGCCAGCAGCCAAGATTTCGAGGGCGGAGAGACCCAGTACTTC. Translated: CASSQDFEGGETQYF.

This rearrangement joins TRBV30 to TRBJ1-1, with D maybe TRBD1 (5 bases). Germline V gene sequence: CDR1 GTSNPN, CDR2 SVGIG (reference sequence). V was pared by 3 bases and J by 4 bases, with 12 bases between. CDR3 length: 13 amino acids. CDR3 amino acids: CAWSLRVGTEAFF. The CDR3 nucleotides are TGTGCCTGGAGCCTCAGGGTGGGCACTGAAGCTTTCTTT. The whole variable domain, filled in from reference TRBV30 and TRBJ1-1, reads SQTIHQWPATLVQPVGSPLSLECTVEGTSNPNLYWYRQAAGRGLQLLFYSVGIGQISSEVPQNLSASRPQDRQFILSSKKLLLSDSGFYLCAWSLRVGTEAFFGQGTRLTVV.

This chain joins TRBV12-3 or TRBV12-4 and TRBJ1-6; D is unclear. The CDR3 sequence is 12 residues long. Trimming cost V 2 bases and J 8 bases, with 4 bases left between them. The chain's CDR3 is CASSLSDSPLHF. The DNA of the CDR3 is TGTGCCAGCAGTTTAAGCGATTCACCCCTCCACTTT.

This chain joins TRBV19 and TRBJ1-4; 9 bases line up with TRBD1. V lost 7 bases, J lost 6 bases, and 6 bases stayed unmatched. Germline assignment: CDR1 LNHDA and CDR2 SQIVND (reference sequence). The CDR3 covers 14 residues. As DNA, the CDR3 is TGTGCCAGTATGTCGGGACAGGGACATGAAAAACTGTTTTTT. Its protein product is CASMSGQGHEKLFF.

The V call is TRBV5-1, the J call TRBJ1-3; D not certain. The CDR3 is made up of 14 amino acids. V was pared by 5 bases and J by 0 bases, with 9 bases between. Germline CDR1 and CDR2: SGHRS and YFSETQ. The CDR3 region is CASRPSGSGNTIYF. CDR3 DNA: TGCGCCAGCAGACCGAGCGGCTCTGGAAACACCATATATTTT.

The rearrangement joins TRBV30 to TRBJ1-1; 8 bases fit TRBD1. CDR3 length: 18 amino acids. Trimming at V came to 0 bases and at J to 0 bases, leaving 12 bases not matched to a gene. CDR1 and CDR2 (germline): GTSNPN, SVGIG (reference sequence). The CDR3: CAWSVGQGSLRMNTEAFF. DNA of the CDR3: TGTGCCTGGAGTGTAGGACAGGGAAGTCTTCGAATGAACACTGAAGCTTTCTTT.

This clone was seen more than once but under ten times. This sample also contains other DNA sequences that code for the same CDR3. The chain links TRBV10-3 to TRBJ1-5, with TRBD1 as a possible D gene (5 bases). The germline CDR1 and CDR2 sequences are ENHRY and SYGVKD. There are 12 residues in the CDR3. V was trimmed by 6 bases and J by 5 bases, leaving 8 bases between them. This chain's CDR3 is CAISDSYQPQHF. The CDR3 DNA sequence: TGTGCCATCAGCGACAGTTATCAGCCCCAGCATTTT.

The chain uses TRBV7-9 and TRBJ2-3, with D possibly matching TRBD1 (6 bases). Germline V lookup: CDR1 SEHNR, CDR2 FQNEAQ (reference sequence). The V end lost 3 bases, the J end lost 3 bases, and 10 bases lay between the germline ends. The CDR3 has 14 residues. CDR3 coding DNA: TGTGCCAGCAGCTTCGGACAGATAACAGATACGCAGTATTTT. As protein: CASSFGQITDTQYF.

CDR3 in amino acids: CASSPYGLAGFANTGELFF. The CDR3 DNA follows: TGTGCCAGCAGCCCGTACGGACTAGCGGGATTCGCGAACACCGGGGAGCTGTTTTTT. The chain couples TRBV14 to TRBJ2-2; 12 bases align to TRBD2. Germline V gene data show CDR1 as SGHDN and CDR2 as FVKESK. V shed 4 bases and J 0 bases; nucleotides not matched to a gene: 9. This CDR3 has 19 residues.

The J gene is TRBJ1-3, the V gene TRBV4-3; D might be TRBD1 (6 bases). This CDR3 has 15 amino acids. Germline V gene data show CDR1 as LGHNA and CDR2 as YSLEER. Trimming shortened V by 4 bases and J by 4 bases, and 14 bases separated the two germline ends. CDR3 amino acids: CASSPDRTSGNTIYF. The CDR3 DNA reads TGCGCCAGCAGCCCGGACAGAACTTCGGGAAACACCATATATTTT.

The chain couples TRBV6-5 to TRBJ1-2, with TRBD1 as a possible D gene (5 bases). The V end lost 6 bases, the J end lost 7 bases, and 18 bases lay between the germline ends. CDR1 MNHEY and CDR2 SVGAGI come from the germline V gene. CDR3 size: 14 residues. CDR3 amino acids: CASRDTDIFGGYTF. In DNA, the CDR3 is TGTGCCAGCAGGGATACGGACATTTTTGGTGGCTACACCTTC.

The V gene is TRBV5-1, the J gene TRBJ2-3; 11 bases map to TRBD2. This CDR3 comprises 16 residues. Trimming took 1 base from V and 2 from J; bases not matched to a gene: 3. From germline, CDR1 is SGHRS and CDR2 YFSETQ. CDR3 DNA sequence: TGCGCCAGCAGCTTGAATAGCGGGGGGGTCACAGATACGCAGTATTTT. The encoded protein is CASSLNSGGVTDTQYF. Full variable domain (outside the CDR3, taken from reference TRBV5-1 and TRBJ2-3): KAGVTQTPRYLIKTRGQQVTLSCSPISGHRSVSWYQQTPGQGLQFLFEYFSETQRNKGNFPGRFSGRQFSNSRSEMNVSTLELGDSALYLCASSLNSGGVTDTQYFGPGTRLTVL.

The genes are TRBV7-3 and TRBJ2-1, with D unresolved. With 2 bases removed from V and 3 bases from J, the gap between germline ends came to 8 bases. This CDR3 contains 14 residues. The germline CDR1 and CDR2 sequences are SGHTA and FQGTGA. The CDR3 coding sequence is TGTGCCAGCAGCTTATATGGCCTCTACAATGAGCAGTTCTTC. The encoded protein is CASSLYGLYNEQFF.

The J gene is TRBJ2-3, the V gene TRBV19, with 11 bases lining up with TRBD2. CDR1 is LNHDA, CDR2 SQIVND, per germline (reference sequence). The CDR3 runs to 15 residues. The V segment lost 5 bases and the J segment 2 bases; nucleotides outside the gene matches: 3. CDR3 nucleotide sequence: TGTGCCAGTAGTTCGGGACTAGCGGTCACAGATACGCAGTATTTT. It translates to CASSSGLAVTDTQYF.